The 15 T cell receptor beta chains below all came from one sample that was sequenced in a study of cytomegalovirus exposure and HLA in healthy donors. PCR employed 60 Vbeta and 13 Jbeta primers. Assay used: immunoSEQ multiplex PCR; TCRdb lists only in-frame clones, some missing. This sample has about 120,000 clones; around 74% occur once, and the top ten carry around 5%. The source material was PBMCs. The receptor source for this set is a man aged 30 to 45 in good health and CMV-seropositive.

In this sample, this clone turned up a few times. The chain employs TRBV11-1 and TRBJ1-2, with D perhaps matching TRBD1 (5 bases). Germline CDR1 and CDR2: SGHAT and FQDESV (reference sequence). Trimming removed 8 bases at V and 3 bases at J, with 10 bases between. The CDR3 sequence is 12 residues long. The CDR3 region has the DNA TGTGCCAGCTCAAGGGGTGACTATGGCTACACCTTC. It is translated as CASSRGDYGYTF.

The V and J genes are TRBV19 and TRBJ1-2; no clear D gene. Trimming removed 5 bases at V and 8 bases at J, with 30 bases between. The germline CDR1 and CDR2 sequences are LNHDA and SQIVND (reference sequence). The length of the CDR3 is 18 residues. The CDR3 nucleotides read TGTGCCAGTAGTCGCACGGACCGGGAGTTGCAAGCCAGAAGGGGCTACACCTTC. It yields the protein CASSRTDRELQARRGYTF. Supplemented by reference TRBV19 and TRBJ1-2, the full variable domain reads DGGITQSPKYLFRKEGQNVTLSCEQNLNHDAMYWYRQDPGQGLRLIYYSQIVNDFQKGDIAEGYSVSREKKESFPLTVTSAQKNPTAFYLCASSRTDRELQARRGYTFGSGTRLTVV.

The rearrangement uses TRBV6-1 and TRBJ2-5; tentative D call: TRBD1 (6 bases). This CDR3 spans 15 amino acids. Germline V gene data show CDR1 as MNHNS and CDR2 as SASEGT. Between the trimmed V and J ends, which lost 2 bases and 4 bases, there was a span of 14 bases. The CDR3 DNA reads as TGTGCCAGCAGTGAACTCCCGGGCAGGGGAGAGACCCAGTACTTC. It translates to CASSELPGRGETQYF.

This clone was observed once. The J gene is TRBJ1-1, the V gene TRBV9, with 7 positions matching TRBD1. Unmatched junction bases numbered 4, after V lost 0 bases and J lost 8 bases. Germline CDR1 reads SGDLS; CDR2 reads YYNGEE. The CDR3 runs 13 residues. CDR3 DNA: TGTGCCAGCAGCGTAGATCAGGACAGGGAAGCTTTCTTT. It specifies CASSVDQDREAFF.

The rearrangement uses TRBV18 and TRBJ1-2; tentatively, D is TRBD1 (6 bases). The V gene lost 1 base and the J gene lost 4 bases, with 10 bases spanning the gap. Germline CDR1 KGHSH, CDR2 LQKENI. The CDR3 is 14 residues long. Here the CDR3 reads CASSPRQVLYGYTF. The CDR3 DNA sequence: TGTGCCAGCTCACCACGACAGGTCCTCTATGGCTACACCTTC.

The rearrangement joins TRBV28 to TRBJ2-2; D perhaps matches TRBD1 (6 bases). Between the trimmed V and J ends, which lost 6 bases and 5 bases, there was a span of 16 bases. CDR3 length: 15 amino acids. Germline V lookup: CDR1 MDHEN, CDR2 SYDVKM. CDR3 residues: CASSLDSPLTGELFF. CDR3 DNA sequence: TGTGCCAGCAGCCTGGACAGTCCCTTAACCGGGGAGCTGTTTTTT.

The CDR3 protein is CASVDRSTYEQYF. The CDR3 nucleotides read TGTGCCAGTGTGGACAGATCCACCTACGAGCAGTACTTC. This rearrangement joins TRBV28 to TRBJ2-7, with D tentatively TRBD1 (6 bases). The V end was cut by 9 bases, the J end by 2 bases, with 14 bases between. The CDR3 runs 13 residues. Germline CDR1 is MDHEN and CDR2 is SYDVKM. Supplemented by reference TRBV28 and TRBJ2-7, the full variable domain reads DVKVTQSSRYLVKRTGEKVFLECVQDMDHENMFWYRQDPGLGLRLIYFSYDVKMKEKGDIPEGYSVSREKKERFSLILESASTNQTSMYLCASVDRSTYEQYFGPGTRLTVT.

This clone was picked up one time. The rearrangement uses TRBV30 and TRBJ2-1; D is possibly TRBD2 (6 bases). V lost 0 bases, J lost 4 bases, and 13 bases lay in between. CDR3 length: 15 amino acids. CDR1 and CDR2 (germline): GTSNPN, SVGIG (reference sequence). The DNA of the CDR3 is TGTGCCTGGAGTGTACAGGCGGGGTCTTACAATGAGCAGTTCTTC. Its protein product is CAWSVQAGSYNEQFF.

This chain joins TRBV6-1 and TRBJ2-7, with 11 nucleotides matching TRBD1. The germline V gene has CDR1 MNHNS and CDR2 SASEGT. This CDR3 is 12 amino acids long. V lost 8 bases and J lost 3; bases outside the gene matches: 0. The CDR3 sequence is CASGTGGYEQYF. The DNA for the CDR3 is TGTGCCAGCGGGACAGGGGGCTACGAGCAGTACTTC.

The chain joins TRBV7-2 to TRBJ2-5; D perhaps matches TRBD1 (5 bases). The end of the DNA aligns better with TRBJ2-7, so the J call may be wrong. Germline V lookup: CDR1 SGHTA, CDR2 FQGNSA. The CDR3 has 14 amino acids. CDR3 residues: CASSLIAGPYEQYF. The CDR3, as DNA: TGTGCCAGCAGCTTAATAGCAGGGCCCTACGAGCAGTACTTC.

This chain joins TRBV9 and TRBJ1-1; possibly TRBD1 for D (5 bases). CDR3 length: 13 amino acids. The germline CDR1 and CDR2 sequences are SGDLS and YYNGEE. Trimming stripped 0 bases from V and 7 bases from J, with 10 bases between. The DNA of the CDR3 is TGTGCCAGCAGCGTAGAAGGGCAGGGTGAAGCTTTCTTT. Translated: CASSVEGQGEAFF.

V usage is TRBV12-5 and J usage is TRBJ2-7, with D unclear. The V end lost 2 bases, the J end lost 3 bases, and 8 bases lay between the germline ends. This CDR3 region has 13 residues. Germline V gene lookup returns CDR1 LGHNT and CDR2 FRNRAP. The CDR3 loop is CASGLTTYYEQYF. The CDR3 nucleotides are TGTGCTAGTGGTTTGACCACTTACTACGAGCAGTACTTC.

This chain connects TRBV6-1 to TRBJ1-6; no reliable D call. The CDR3 totals 14 residues. Per germline, CDR1 MNHNS and CDR2 SASEGT. Trimming shortened V by 4 bases and J by 7 bases, and 11 bases separated the two germline ends. This chain's CDR3 is CASSVPGTNSPLHF. The CDR3 bases are TGTGCCAGCAGTGTACCAGGTACCAATTCACCCCTCCACTTT.

Comment on this clone: Other DNA variants within this sample encode the same CDR3. J is TRBJ1-2 and V is TRBV27; D possibly corresponds to TRBD1 (6 bases). The CDR3 extends over 15 amino acids. The germline V gene has CDR1 MNHEY and CDR2 SMNVEV (reference sequence). V lost 5 bases and J lost 8, with 21 bases in between. CDR3 DNA sequence: TGTGCCAGCAGTCCTAGGCAGGGGTATTTATGGGGCTACACCTTC. As protein: CASSPRQGYLWGYTF.

The rearrangement uses TRBV15 and TRBJ1-2, with D possibly matching TRBD1 (5 bases). This CDR3 has 14 amino acids. The germline V and J ends were trimmed by 3 bases and 6 bases, with 14 bases remaining between them. Germline lookup yields CDR1 LNHNV and CDR2 YYDKDF (reference sequence). In nucleotides, the CDR3 is TGTGCCACCAGCAGGGGGGGGTCCGGGGATGGCTACACCTTC. It yields the protein CATSRGGSGDGYTF.